These 28 T cell receptor beta chains were all obtained from the same sample, sequenced in a study of blood T cell repertoires in COVID-19. Data came from immunoSEQ multiplex PCR; TCRdb stores just in-frame clones and leaves some out. The table shows about 500,000 clones, with around 87% occurring only once. The sequenced sample was PBMCs or T cells enriched from blood (not recorded which). These receptors came from a woman between 18 and 29 years old who had recovered from COVID-19.

The V gene is TRBV6-5, the J gene TRBJ1-6, with D possibly TRBD1 on 5 matching bases. Trimming cost V 2 bases and J 8 bases, with 10 bases left between them. The CDR3 loop spans 14 amino acids. Germline CDR1 and CDR2: MNHEY and SVGAGI. CDR3 DNA sequence: TGTGCCAGCAGTTACAGGGGTGGGGATTCACCCCTCCACTTT. Amino acids: CASSYRGGDSPLHF.

This clone has just one count. The chain carries TRBV29-1 and TRBJ1-5; perhaps TRBD1 as D (5 bases). The CDR3 has 13 residues. V was trimmed by 1 base and J by 4 bases, leaving 8 bases between them. The V gene's germline CDR1 is SQVTM and CDR2 ANQGSEA. CDR3 sequence reads: CSVEVDRNQPQHF. For the CDR3, the DNA is TGCAGCGTTGAAGTTGACAGAAATCAGCCCCAGCATTTT.

This rearrangement joins TRBV2 to TRBJ1-2, with TRBD1 matching over 7 bases. The J segment lost 4 bases and the V segment lost 0 bases, leaving 5 bases of the junction unmatched. Germline assignment: CDR1 SNHLY and CDR2 FYNNEI. The CDR3 consists of 15 residues. This CDR3 is CASSEARGLFYGYTF. CDR3 nucleotide sequence: TGTGCCAGCAGTGAAGCTAGGGGGCTCTTCTATGGCTACACCTTC.

This chain joins TRBV29-1 and TRBJ1-4; no firm D call. This CDR3 has 14 residues. Germline V gene sequence: CDR1 SQVTM, CDR2 ANQGSEA. V was pared by 5 bases and J by 2 bases, with 12 bases between. CDR3: CSVLFTGTNEKLFF. CDR3 DNA: TGCAGCGTTCTCTTCACGGGGACTAATGAAAAACTGTTTTTT. The entire variable domain, with the rest obtained from reference TRBV29-1 and TRBJ1-4, is as follows: SAVISQKPSRDICQRGTSLTIQCQVDSQVTMMFWYRQQPGQSLTLIATANQGSEATYESGFVIDKFPISRPNLTFSTLTVSNMSPEDSSIYLCSVLFTGTNEKLFFGSGTQLSVL.

The CDR3 loop is CASRLTGGRGYTF. The CDR3 bases are TGTGCCAGCAGACTGACAGGGGGAAGGGGCTACACCTTC. The gene calls are TRBV7-2 and TRBJ1-2; 9 nucleotides match TRBD1. Per the germline V gene, CDR1 is SGHTA and CDR2 is FQGNSA. The CDR3 sequence is 13 residues long. The V and J ends lost 6 bases and 8 bases, in that order; junction bases with no gene match: 7.

The genes are TRBV7-9 and TRBJ1-1; 7 bases fit TRBD1. Germline CDR1 reads SEHNR; CDR2 reads FQNEAQ (reference sequence). The CDR3 contains 14 residues. Losses at the gene ends were 5 bases for V and 5 bases for J; bases not matched to a gene: 8. The CDR3 spells CASSRRQGGTEAFF. The CDR3 DNA reads TGTGCCAGCAGCAGAAGACAGGGAGGAACTGAAGCTTTCTTT.

The chain has TRBV7-8 and TRBJ1-2; tentative D call: TRBD1 (5 bases). CDR3 size: 14 residues. The V end lost 5 bases, the J end lost 7 bases, and 17 bases lay between the germline ends. CDR1 and CDR2 from the germline V gene are SGHVS and FQNEAQ. DNA of the CDR3: TGTGCCAGCAGCCCTGGAGGAGGGGAGCGTGGCTACACCTTC. Translating gives CASSPGGGERGYTF.

A word on this clone: This sample includes further DNA sequences coding for the same CDR3. CDR3 nucleotide sequence: TGTGCCTGGAGTGTACGCAGCTCCTACAATGAGCAGTTCTTC. Protein: CAWSVRSSYNEQFF. The chain carries TRBV30 and TRBJ2-1, with D uncertain. The CDR3 covers 14 residues. Trimming took off 0 bases at V and 0 bases at J, with 6 bases between the two ends. The germline CDR1 and CDR2 sequences are GTSNPN and SVGIG (reference sequence).

The chain links TRBV4-1 to TRBJ1-2; 8 bases agree with TRBD1. Germline-derived CDR1 and CDR2 are MGHRA and YSYEKL. The CDR3 is made up of 15 amino acids. V lost 4 bases, J lost 8 bases, and 12 bases stayed unmatched. DNA for the CDR3: TGCGCCAGCAGCCCAAGCGGACAGGGAGGGGCCGGCTACACCTTC. Translating gives CASSPSGQGGAGYTF.

The gene calls are TRBV6-5 and TRBJ1-5; D is unclear. Germline CDR1 reads MNHEY; CDR2 reads SVGAGI. CDR3 size: 13 residues. V was clipped by 6 bases and J by 3 bases, with 9 bases between them. The DNA for the CDR3 is TGTGCCAGCAGGGGCCCGGCCAATCAGCCCCAGCATTTT. Protein product: CASRGPANQPQHF.

The rearrangement links TRBV2 to TRBJ1-2; no reliable D call. CDR3 length: 14 residues. CDR1 is SNHLY and CDR2 is FYNNEI in the germline V gene. V was shortened by 7 bases and J by 4 bases, with 16 bases between the two germline ends. The CDR3 region is CASKREGISYGYTF. The CDR3 DNA sequence: TGTGCCAGCAAAAGGGAGGGAATCTCCTATGGCTACACCTTC.

V and J are TRBV18 and TRBJ1-5, with a weak D call TRBD1 (5 bases). Looked up from germline, CDR1 is KGHSH and CDR2 is LQKENI. The CDR3 consists of 13 residues. V lost 3 bases to trimming and J lost 9 bases, with 12 bases between them. CDR3 residues: CASSPGDWRPQHF. CDR3 DNA sequence: TGTGCCAGCTCACCCGGGGACTGGCGGCCCCAGCATTTT.

The chain carries TRBV2 and TRBJ1-2; the D gene is possibly TRBD1 (6 bases). V lost 6 bases, J lost 9 bases, and 14 bases lay in between. The germline V gene has CDR1 SNHLY and CDR2 FYNNEI. The CDR3 runs 12 residues. The CDR3 spells CASRNRVMSYTF. The CDR3 DNA is TGTGCCAGCAGGAACAGGGTGATGAGCTACACCTTC.

A word on this clone: The junction departs from the called germline gene at one end, perhaps through a read error. The chain links TRBV7-7 to TRBJ1-1, with D uncertain. This CDR3 contains 13 residues. Germline loops: CDR1 SSHAT, CDR2 FNYEAQ (reference sequence). CDR3 DNA sequence: TGTGCTAGCAGCTTACGAGAGAACACTGAAGCTTTCTTT. Residues: CASSLRENTEAFF. Drawing the rest from reference TRBV7-7 and TRBJ1-1, the complete variable domain is GAGVSQSPRYKVTKRGQDVTLRCDPISSHATLYWYQQALGQGPEFLTYFNYEAQPDKSGLPSDRFSAERPEGSISTLTIQRTEQRDSAMYRCASSLRENTEAFFGQGTRLTVV.

The chain couples TRBV3-1 (or the pseudogene TRBV3-2) to TRBJ2-5; 15 nucleotides match TRBD2. V was pared by 2 bases and J by 4 bases, with 11 bases of the junction left unmatched. CDR1 and CDR2 (germline): LGHDT, YNNKEL (reference sequence). The CDR3 contains 19 residues. CDR3 coding DNA: TGTGCCAGCAGCCAAAGGACCGCGGGACTAGCGGGGGGAGGAGAGACCCAGTACTTC. Translated, it gives CASSQRTAGLAGGGETQYF.

This clone occurred once. The gene calls are TRBV7-6 and TRBJ2-1, with TRBD2 as a possible D gene (5 bases). The CDR3 loop spans 15 amino acids. Trimming cost V 2 bases and J 0 bases, with 8 bases left between them. The germline V gene has CDR1 SGHVS and CDR2 FNYEAQ. CDR3 in amino acids: CASSLLGSSYNEQFF. Written as DNA, the CDR3 is TGTGCCAGCAGCTTATTAGGGAGCTCCTACAATGAGCAGTTCTTC.

This clone was seen once. The gene calls are TRBV7-2 and TRBJ2-1; 7 nucleotides align to TRBD2. The CDR3 runs 15 residues. Germline V gene lookup returns CDR1 SGHTA and CDR2 FQGNSA. Germline trimming cut 2 bases from V and 5 bases from J; bases unmatched to any gene: 6. CDR3 nucleotides: TGTGCCAGCAGCTTATATTTGAGCGGGGACAATGAGCAGTTCTTC. Translating gives CASSLYLSGDNEQFF.

The CDR3 DNA is TGTGCCAGCTCTTCCGACTCTGATACGCAGTATTTT. Protein product: CASSSDSDTQYF. The gene calls are TRBV6-4 and TRBJ2-3, with D unclear. Trimming took off 8 bases at V and 6 bases at J, with 12 bases between the two ends. CDR1 is MRHNA and CDR2 is SNTAGT in the germline V gene. This CDR3 has 12 residues.

The chain recombines TRBV4-1 with TRBJ2-4; the D gene is possibly TRBD1 (6 bases). The CDR3 runs 13 residues. Germline CDR1 MGHRA, CDR2 YSYEKL. Trimming cost V 3 bases and J 14 bases, with 17 bases left between them. The DNA for the CDR3 is TGCGCCAGCAGCCAGGTTGTTACAGGGCGGGAGTACTTC. Its protein is CASSQVVTGREYF.

The gene calls are TRBV2 and TRBJ1-2, with unresolved D. This CDR3 contains 13 residues. V was pared by 4 bases and J by 4 bases, with 10 bases between. The germline V gene encodes CDR1 SNHLY and CDR2 FYNNEI. The CDR3 reads CASSASLIYGYTF. CDR3 coding DNA: TGTGCCAGCAGTGCGTCACTGATCTATGGCTACACCTTC.

The chain couples TRBV10-1 to TRBJ1-3; no reliable D call. CDR3 length: 14 amino acids. Germline values: CDR1 WNHNN, CDR2 SYGVQD (reference sequence). V was clipped by 3 bases and J by 0 bases, with 6 bases between them. DNA for the CDR3: TGCGCCAGCAGTGACAGCGGCTCTGGAAACACCATATATTTT. This codes for CASSDSGSGNTIYF.

The CDR3 nucleotides read TGTGCCAGCAGTTTATACAGGGGCGACGATGAAGCTTTCTTT. Translation gives CASSLYRGDDEAFF. V and J are TRBV6-2 or TRBV6-3 and TRBJ1-1; 7 bases match TRBD1. The germline V gene encodes CDR1 MNHEY and CDR2 SVGEGT. V trimming: 4 bases; J trimming: 7 bases; junction bases outside the gene matches: 9. CDR3 length: 14 amino acids.

The chain combines TRBV5-1 with TRBJ1-3, with 7 bases that match TRBD1. The germline CDR1 and CDR2 sequences are SGHRS and YFSETQ. The CDR3 is 15 amino acids. Trimming took 3 bases from V and 4 from J; bases not matched to a gene: 7. The CDR3 sequence is CASSSRPGGGNTIYF. CDR3 in DNA: TGCGCCAGCAGCTCCCGGCCAGGGGGGGGAAACACCATATATTTT.

Only one count was recorded for this clone. The same CDR3 is also encoded by other DNA sequences in this sample. CDR3 DNA: TGTGCCAGTAGTATTCAAGGACAAGGGGAGGGCATTTATGGCTACACCTTC. Its translation is CASSIQGQGEGIYGYTF. This chain links TRBV19 with TRBJ1-2, with D possibly being TRBD1 (5 bases). The germline gives CDR1 LNHDA, CDR2 SQIVND (reference sequence). This CDR3 is built from 17 residues. The V end was cut by 3 bases, the J end by 5 bases, with 22 bases between.

This rearrangement joins TRBV12-5 to TRBJ1-5, with 10 bases lining up with TRBD1. From germline, CDR1 is LGHNT and CDR2 FRNRAP. CDR3 size: 22 residues. Unmatched junction bases numbered 26, after V lost 0 bases and J lost 9 bases. The CDR3 sequence is CASGLVRWGEGSRDRGMAPQHF. CDR3 bases: TGTGCTAGTGGTTTGGTACGATGGGGAGAGGGTTCCCGGGACAGGGGAATGGCGCCCCAGCATTTT.

The V gene is TRBV28, the J gene TRBJ1-4, with 9 positions matching TRBD1. After removal of 6 bases from V and 8 bases from J, the junction contained 10 bases not matched to a gene. The CDR3 covers 15 residues. From germline, CDR1 is MDHEN and CDR2 SYDVKM. This CDR3 is CASRPRTGDGEKLFF. The CDR3 coding sequence is TGTGCCAGCAGGCCGCGGACAGGGGATGGAGAAAAACTGTTTTTT.

This clone was found once. This chain connects TRBV27 to TRBJ1-1, with D unresolved. V lost 3 bases and J 3 bases, leaving 14 bases between the germline ends. The CDR3 runs 15 residues. Germline CDR1 reads MNHEY; CDR2 reads SMNVEV (reference sequence). The CDR3 nucleotides are TGTGCCAGCAGTTTGACGGGCCGCGGGGACACTGAAGCTTTCTTT. The encoded protein is CASSLTGRGDTEAFF.

This chain connects TRBV24-1 to TRBJ1-1, with 10 positions matching TRBD1. The V gene's germline CDR1 is KGHDR and CDR2 SFDVKD. Losses at the gene ends were 4 bases for V and 5 bases for J; bases not matched to a gene: 6. The CDR3 is made up of 15 amino acids. The CDR3 DNA reads as TGTGCCACCAGTGAGAGTGGACAGGGGGGAACTGAAGCTTTCTTT. Residues: CATSESGQGGTEAFF.